The clone carrying this TCR beta chain was counted ten times or more. Its target is unknown. The entry originates in a study of tumor and adjacent non-tumor tissue in lung cancer. No cell sorting was done before RNA was extracted from the tissue. Donors were chemotherapy-naive, newly diagnosed lung cancer surgical patients in China, August–late 2014. Study-wide findings and caveats: Top 100 clones took a larger repertoire share in normal lung.

The library came from three nested PCR rounds adapted from ARM-PCR protocols. TCRdb passed the multiplex PCR reads through MiXCR, listing each CDR3 protein once. The sample lists 200,000 to 250,000 distinct CDR3 sequences, 71% occurring once. Per the germline V gene, CDR1 is MNHNS and CDR2 is SASEGT. The CDR3 contains 13 residues. The V end was cut by 7 bases, the J end by 9 bases, with 18 bases between. The sequence was collected from a man aged 55 to 70 with non-small cell lung cancer. The rearrangement uses TRBV6-1 and TRBJ2-5; D is perhaps TRBD2 (7 bases). The source material was lung tumor tissue. The CDR3 nucleotides are TGTGCCAGCATTGAGGGGGGGGGGTTGGCCCAGTACTTC. Translation: CASIEGGGLAQYF.